This T cell receptor beta chain originates from a study of T cells in Graves' hyperthyroidism and ophthalmopathy. Whole-study results and caveats: Blood shared most expanded thyroid clonotypes above 0.001.

Among the patients, aged 18 to 65, hyperthyroidism was newly diagnosed and had lasted under 2 months. Clinical symptoms, serum thyroxine and TRAb, thyroid ultrasound and orbital computed tomography together formed the diagnostic basis. In this sample, this clonotype turned up many times. Its antigen is unidentified. Regions amplified from RNA transcripts were the TCR beta CDR3 regions. The HTBI primer set was used in a first-round RT-PCR of the TCR CDR3. TCRdb called the multiplex PCR reads again in MiXCR, with one record for every CDR3 protein. This sample yields about 130,000 distinct CDR3 sequences, of which around 20% are seen a single time; about two thirds belongs to the top ten. What was sequenced was blood. The source is a woman in her 50s with Graves' hyperthyroidism that later progressed to Graves' ophthalmopathy.

The CDR3 is CASTTGVRQYF. The CDR3 DNA reads TGTGCCAGCACTACGGGGGTCAGGCAGTACTTC. The rearrangement uses TRBV28 and TRBJ2-7, with a tentative D call TRBD2 (6 bases). Trimming cost V 7 bases and J 9 bases, with 13 bases left between them. This CDR3 has 11 amino acids. The germline V gene encodes CDR1 MDHEN and CDR2 SYDVKM.